This TCR beta chain was identified in a study of shared clonotypes between healthy human individuals. On the study more broadly: Three plates each covered CD4 naive and memory; CD8 naive two, CD8 memory one.

Whole-study findings and limits: Investigators expected sequencing depth to affect clonotype sharing among donors.

The assay was immunoSEQ multiplex PCR, and TCRdb's table has in-frame clones only and misses some. The sample lists roughly 2.1 million clones, 85% to 95% occurring once. Naive CD8 cells were CD45RO-negative, positively selected for CCR7, excluding terminally differentiated effector memory CD45RA+ cells. A remark on this clone: The antigen is not known.

The ends were cut back, 6 bases at V and 1 base at J, with 12 bases in the middle. Germline-derived CDR1 and CDR2 are MNHNS and SASEGT. The CDR3 totals 14 residues. The V call is TRBV6-1, the J call TRBJ1-1; weak D call: TRBD1 (5 bases). Input material: naive CD8+ T cells from PBMCs. The receptor comes from a young man in good health. Some clones in this sample may be carry-over from other donors' samples. The CDR3 DNA is TGTGCCAGCAGGCCCACCGACAGGAACACTGAAGCTTTCTTT. Protein sequence: CASRPTDRNTEAFF.